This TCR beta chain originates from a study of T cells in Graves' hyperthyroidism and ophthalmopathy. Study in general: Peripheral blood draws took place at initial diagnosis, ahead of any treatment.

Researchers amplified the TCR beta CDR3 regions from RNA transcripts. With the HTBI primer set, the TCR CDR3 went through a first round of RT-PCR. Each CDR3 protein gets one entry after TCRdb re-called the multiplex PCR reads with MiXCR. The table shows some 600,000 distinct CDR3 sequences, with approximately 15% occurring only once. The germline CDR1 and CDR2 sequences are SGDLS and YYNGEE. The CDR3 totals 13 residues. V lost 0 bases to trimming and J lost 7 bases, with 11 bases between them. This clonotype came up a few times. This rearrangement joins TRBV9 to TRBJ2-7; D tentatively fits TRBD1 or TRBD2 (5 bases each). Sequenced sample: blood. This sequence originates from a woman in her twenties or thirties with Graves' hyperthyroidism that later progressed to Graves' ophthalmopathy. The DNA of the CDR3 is TGTGCCAGCAGCGTAGAGGGATGGGGGGAGCAGTACTTC. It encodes CASSVEGWGEQYF. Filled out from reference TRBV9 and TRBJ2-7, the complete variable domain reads DSGVTQTPKHLITATGQRVTLRCSPRSGDLSVYWYQQSLDQGLQFLIQYYNGEERAKGNILERFSAQQFPDLHSELNLSSLELGDSALYFCASSVEGWGEQYFGPGTRLTVT.